The text below deals with one TCR beta chain. In the source study's methods: Estimates of nucleated cell counts were drawn from the amplification of reference gene primers. Clones were sequenced by immunoSEQ multiplex PCR, and TCRdb holds only the in-frame ones, with some missing. The V and J calls and the clone size are those of that table, but D and trimming were determined from the DNA. Here the sample spans 150,000 to 200,000 clones, around 80% being singletons. The data were taken from a study of blood T cell repertoires in COVID-19. Germline CDR1 is LNHDA and CDR2 is SQIVND (reference sequence). V gave up 7 bases and J gave up 5 bases, with 14 bases separating them. The CDR3 is 13 residues long.

The sequence was collected from a middle-aged man who had recovered from COVID-19. The sequencing input was PBMCs or T cells enriched from blood (not recorded which). The rearrangement uses TRBV19 and TRBJ1-1; D unclear. DNA for the CDR3: TGTGCCAGTAACTTGGCAGGCCGGACTGAAGCTTTCTTT. Translating gives CASNLAGRTEAFF.